The 7 T cell receptor beta chains reported below all come from one sample, sequenced in a study of cytomegalovirus exposure and HLA in healthy donors. The PCR employed 60 Vbeta primers together with 13 Jbeta primers. TCRdb keeps only in-frame clones here, not all; method: immunoSEQ multiplex PCR. The top ten hold 1.2% of the sample, which has about 130,000 clones, around three quarters seen once. The sample consisted of PBMCs. These receptors all come from a female donor in good health and CMV-seronegative.

Only one count was recorded for this clone. This chain joins TRBV28 and TRBJ1-3; D not resolved. This CDR3 comprises 15 residues. CDR1 and CDR2 from the germline V gene are MDHEN and SYDVKM. V lost 7 bases and J 7 bases, leaving 20 bases between the germline ends. CDR3 sequence: CASKDFSGSPNTIYF. The CDR3 DNA reads as TGTGCCAGCAAGGATTTCTCGGGGAGCCCTAACACCATATATTTT.

The chain recombines TRBV14 with TRBJ2-3, with D unclear. The CDR3 covers 15 residues. V gave up 4 bases and J gave up 5 bases, with 16 bases separating them. Germline assignment: CDR1 SGHDN and CDR2 FVKESK. DNA of the CDR3: TGTGCCAGCAGCCGCCTGCAGTTGAATGGAGATACGCAGTATTTT. Its translation is CASSRLQLNGDTQYF.

Only one count was recorded for this clone. The chain joins TRBV5-1 to TRBJ1-3, with 9 bases that match TRBD1. Losses at the gene ends were 0 bases for V and 0 bases for J; bases not matched to a gene: 7. This CDR3 has 18 amino acids. Per the germline V gene, CDR1 is SGHRS and CDR2 is YFSETQ. The CDR3 here is CASSLAGTGSSSGNTIYF. CDR3 bases: TGCGCCAGCAGCTTGGCGGGGACAGGGTCTAGCTCTGGAAACACCATATATTTT.

The CDR3 DNA reads as TGCGCCAGCAGTGAGTCCTACGCAACAGATACGCAGTATTTT. It specifies CASSESYATDTQYF. The chain is built from TRBV10-2 and TRBJ2-3; D not certain. Trimming removed 0 bases from V and 3 bases from J, with 7 bases in between. CDR1 is WSHSY, CDR2 SAAADI, per germline. CDR3 length: 14 amino acids.

The chain employs TRBV4-1 and TRBJ1-5; D not resolved. Between the trimmed V and J ends, which lost 4 bases and 7 bases, there was a span of 14 bases. Germline loops: CDR1 MGHRA, CDR2 YSYEKL. The CDR3 is 14 amino acids. Here the CDR3 DNA reads TGCGCCAGCAGCCTTAGCAACATTGGGCAGCCCCAGCATTTT. Translation: CASSLSNIGQPQHF.

In its sample, this clone was seen a few times. The chain has TRBV28 and TRBJ1-1; D might be TRBD1 (6 bases). Germline loops: CDR1 MDHEN, CDR2 SYDVKM. This CDR3 region has 19 residues. Trimming cost V 1 base and J 2 bases, with 23 bases left between them. The CDR3 DNA sequence: TGTGCCAGCAGTTTATATGGGTTGGGAAGGGGGACGCGAAACACTGAAGCTTTCTTT. Residues: CASSLYGLGRGTRNTEAFF.

This clone was counted between two and nine times. The chain is built from TRBV10-3 and TRBJ2-3; weak D call: TRBD2 (6 bases). V was cut by 2 bases and J by 3 bases, with 6 bases left in between. Germline V gives CDR1 ENHRY, CDR2 SYGVKD. CDR3 length: 13 residues. Written as DNA, the CDR3 is TGTGCCATCAGTGAGGGGGGGACAGATACGCAGTATTTT. Protein sequence: CAISEGGTDTQYF.